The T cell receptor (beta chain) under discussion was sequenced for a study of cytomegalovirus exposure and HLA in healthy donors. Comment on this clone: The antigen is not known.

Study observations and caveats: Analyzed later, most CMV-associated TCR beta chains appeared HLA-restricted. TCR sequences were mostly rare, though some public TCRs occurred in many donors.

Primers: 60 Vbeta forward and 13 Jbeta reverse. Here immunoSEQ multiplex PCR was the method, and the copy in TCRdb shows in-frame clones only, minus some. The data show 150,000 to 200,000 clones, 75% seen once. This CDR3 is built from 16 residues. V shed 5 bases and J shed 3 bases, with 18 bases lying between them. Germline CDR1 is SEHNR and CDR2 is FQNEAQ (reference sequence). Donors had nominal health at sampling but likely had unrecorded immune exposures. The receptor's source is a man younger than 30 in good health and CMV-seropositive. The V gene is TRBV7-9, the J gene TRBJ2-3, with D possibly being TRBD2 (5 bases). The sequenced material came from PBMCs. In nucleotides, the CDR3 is TGTGCCAGCAGCCCCCCCCTTGCTAGCACTACAGATACGCAGTATTTT. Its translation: CASSPPLASTTDTQYF.